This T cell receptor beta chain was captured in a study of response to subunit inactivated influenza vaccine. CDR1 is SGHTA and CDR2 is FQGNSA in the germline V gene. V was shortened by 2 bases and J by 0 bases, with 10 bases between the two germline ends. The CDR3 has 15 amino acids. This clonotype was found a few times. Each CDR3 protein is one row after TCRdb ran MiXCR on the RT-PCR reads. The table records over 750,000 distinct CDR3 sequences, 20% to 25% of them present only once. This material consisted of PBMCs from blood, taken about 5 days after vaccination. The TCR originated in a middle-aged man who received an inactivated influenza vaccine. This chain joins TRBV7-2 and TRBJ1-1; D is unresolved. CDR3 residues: CASSLRGEVNTEAFF. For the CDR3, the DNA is TGTGCCAGCAGCTTAAGAGGTGAAGTGAACACTGAAGCTTTCTTT.